This paragraph covers one T cell receptor beta chain sequence. Trimming at V came to 4 bases and at J to 0 bases, leaving 4 bases not matched to a gene. The CDR3 spans 17 residues. Germline V gene sequence: CDR1 MNHNS, CDR2 SASEGT. Produced via immunoSEQ multiplex PCR; TCRdb's table is partial and in-frame only. The profile shows under 150,000 clones, over 80% of them singletons. The data belong to a study of blood T cell repertoires in COVID-19. Study information: Acute-phase and convalescent COVID-19 samples originated in the United States, Italy and Spain.

The clonotype originates from a woman in her thirties or forties who had recovered from COVID-19. Material: PBMCs or T cells enriched from blood (not recorded which). The rearrangement joins TRBV6-1 to TRBJ2-1, with 12 nucleotides matching TRBD2. For the CDR3, the DNA is TGTGCCAGCAGTGGGACTAGCGGGGCCAGCTCCTACAATGAGCAGTTCTTC. Translated, it gives CASSGTSGASSYNEQFF.